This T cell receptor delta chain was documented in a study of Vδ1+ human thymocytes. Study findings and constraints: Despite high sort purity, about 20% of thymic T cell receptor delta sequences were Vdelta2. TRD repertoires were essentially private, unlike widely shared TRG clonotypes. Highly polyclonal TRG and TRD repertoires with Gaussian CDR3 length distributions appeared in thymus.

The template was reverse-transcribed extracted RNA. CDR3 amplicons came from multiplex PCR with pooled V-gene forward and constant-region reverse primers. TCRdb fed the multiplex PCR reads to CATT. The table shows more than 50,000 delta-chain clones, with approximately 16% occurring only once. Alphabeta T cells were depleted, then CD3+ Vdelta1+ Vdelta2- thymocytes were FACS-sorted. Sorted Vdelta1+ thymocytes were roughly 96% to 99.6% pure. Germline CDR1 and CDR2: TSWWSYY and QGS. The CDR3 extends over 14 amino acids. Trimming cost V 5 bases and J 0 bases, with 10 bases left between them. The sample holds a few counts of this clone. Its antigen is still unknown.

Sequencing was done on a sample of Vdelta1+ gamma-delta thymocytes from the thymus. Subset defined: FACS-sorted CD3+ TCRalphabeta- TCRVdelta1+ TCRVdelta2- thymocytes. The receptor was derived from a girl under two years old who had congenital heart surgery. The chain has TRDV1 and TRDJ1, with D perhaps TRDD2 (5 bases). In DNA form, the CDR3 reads TGTGCTCTTGGGCTTTCCTTCGACACCGATAAACTCATCTTT. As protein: CALGLSFDTDKLIF.